This entry lists 6 T cell receptor beta chains sequenced from one sample in a study of blood T cell repertoires in COVID-19. Produced via immunoSEQ multiplex PCR; TCRdb's table is partial and in-frame only. The table has about 130,000 clones, over 75% seen once. Sequencing input: peripheral blood. These receptors were obtained from a man aged 30 to 45 with COVID-19, enrolled during active disease.

This chain joins TRBV16 and TRBJ1-5, with 7 bases lining up with TRBD1. CDR3 length: 17 amino acids. From germline, CDR1 is KGHSY and CDR2 FQNENV. With 2 bases clipped from V and 4 bases from J, the junction kept 11 bases outside the gene matches. In DNA, the CDR3 is TGTGCCAGCAGCCAAGGGGCAGGGGGGAGTTTGAATCAGCCCCAGCATTTT. It is translated as CASSQGAGGSLNQPQHF.

The chain joins TRBV6-2 or TRBV6-3 to TRBJ2-2; perhaps TRBD2 as D (6 bases). Trimming cost V 2 bases and J 3 bases, with 19 bases left between them. Germline V lookup: CDR1 MNHEY, CDR2 SVGEGT. The CDR3 runs to 18 residues. The CDR3 loop is CASSYRAGRFGDTGELFF. The CDR3 bases are TGTGCCAGCAGTTACCGCGCAGGGAGGTTCGGTGACACCGGGGAGCTGTTTTTT.

CDR3 DNA: TGTGCCAGCAGCTTAGATCTGGGCAGCATGAACACTGAAGCTTTCTTT. Protein: CASSLDLGSMNTEAFF. V and J are TRBV11-2 and TRBJ1-1; D not certain. This CDR3 is 16 amino acids long. Germline V CDR1 and CDR2: SGHAT, FQNNGV. V was shortened by 0 bases and J by 0 bases, with 11 bases between the two germline ends.

The chain combines TRBV6-5 with TRBJ1-1; the D is unclear. With 7 bases removed from V and 0 bases from J, the gap between germline ends came to 9 bases. Per germline, CDR1 MNHEY and CDR2 SVGAGI. There are 13 residues in the CDR3. Here the CDR3 reads CASISRVNTEAFF. The CDR3 nucleotides read TGTGCCAGCATATCTCGGGTGAACACTGAAGCTTTCTTT.

The gene calls are TRBV5-8 and TRBJ2-2, with D possibly being TRBD1 (6 bases). Germline V gene sequence: CDR1 SGHTS, CDR2 YDEGEE. V was pared by 0 bases and J by 4 bases, with 7 bases between. This CDR3 has 14 residues. The CDR3 sequence is CASSLVGGTGELFF. The CDR3 region has the DNA TGTGCCAGCAGCTTGGTAGGGGGCACCGGGGAGCTGTTTTTT.

V gene TRBV28 combines with J gene TRBJ1-2; D gene uncertain. CDR3 length: 15 amino acids. V was clipped by 3 bases and J by 5 bases, with 16 bases between them. CDR1 and CDR2 from the germline V gene are MDHEN and SYDVKM. CDR3 sequence (DNA): TGTGCCAGCAGTTTGGCAGCGTCCTCTTTATATGGCTACACCTTC. Its translation: CASSLAASSLYGYTF.